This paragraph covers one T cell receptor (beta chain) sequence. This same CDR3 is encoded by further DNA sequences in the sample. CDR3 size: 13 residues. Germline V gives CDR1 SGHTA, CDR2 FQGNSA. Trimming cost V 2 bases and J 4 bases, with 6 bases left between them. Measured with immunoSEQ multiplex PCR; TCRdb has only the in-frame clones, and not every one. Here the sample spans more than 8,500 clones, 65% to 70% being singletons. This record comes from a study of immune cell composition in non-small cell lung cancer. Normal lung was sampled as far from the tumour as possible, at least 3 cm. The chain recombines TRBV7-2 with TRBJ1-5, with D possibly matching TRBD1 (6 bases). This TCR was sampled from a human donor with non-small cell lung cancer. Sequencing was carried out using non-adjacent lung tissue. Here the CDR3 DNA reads TGTGCCAGCAGCTTAAGGGGGAATCAGCCCCAGCATTTT. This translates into CASSLRGNQPQHF.